These 30 T cell receptor beta chains were all obtained from the same sample, sequenced in a study of follicular helper T cells after annual influenza vaccination. Repertoires were generated with immunoSEQ multiplex PCR, while TCRdb's copy carries only in-frame clones and drops some. The table shows about 8,700 clones, with about 83% occurring only once. As for time point: 2013-2014 season, 7 days after vaccination. Specimen: CXCR5+ CD38- circulating T follicular helper cells from blood, collected 7 days after influenza vaccination. Noted subset: circulating Tfh, non-naive CD4+CXCR5+PD-1+ (ICOS+CD38+ or ICOS-CD38-). The receptors were sampled from an adult who received the influenza vaccine.

The chain recombines TRBV4-3 with TRBJ1-2; D may be TRBD1 (5 bases). The germline V and J ends were trimmed by 3 bases and 5 bases, with 10 bases remaining between them. The CDR3 runs to 13 residues. Germline CDR1 and CDR2: LGHNA and YSLEER. The CDR3, as DNA: TGCGCCAGCAGCCAGTTAAAGGGGTATGGCTACACCTTC. It yields the protein CASSQLKGYGYTF.

This clone showed up just a few times. The rearrangement joins TRBV9 to TRBJ2-1, with D perhaps TRBD1 or TRBD2 (5 bases each). Trimming pared 3 bases from V and 2 bases from J, leaving 15 bases between. Germline lookup yields CDR1 SGDLS and CDR2 YYNGEE. The CDR3 totals 16 residues. The CDR3 loop is CASSGGMGPAYNEQFF. DNA for the CDR3: TGTGCCAGCAGCGGGGGGATGGGACCCGCCTACAATGAGCAGTTCTTC.

The J gene is TRBJ1-1, the V gene TRBV19, with a weak D call TRBD1 (6 bases). CDR1 LNHDA and CDR2 SQIVND come from the germline V gene (reference sequence). The CDR3 is made up of 13 amino acids. Trimming left V 6 bases short and J 3 bases short, with 11 bases between. The CDR3 bases are TGTGCCAGTAGGACAAGGGGGGACACTGAAGCTTTCTTT. This translates into CASRTRGDTEAFF.

In regard to this clone: Other nucleotide sequences from this sample produce the same CDR3. The chain is built from TRBV11-2 and TRBJ2-7; D unclear. V lost 1 base to trimming and J lost 7 bases, with 14 bases between them. Germline V gene sequence: CDR1 SGHAT, CDR2 FQNNGV. CDR3 length equals 14 residues. The chain's CDR3 is CASSLAQNGLEQYF. The CDR3 DNA reads as TGTGCCAGCAGCTTAGCACAGAACGGATTAGAGCAGTACTTC.

V and J are TRBV28 and TRBJ2-1; D unclear. The ends were cut back, 3 bases at V and 7 bases at J, with 16 bases in the middle. The CDR3 runs to 15 residues. Germline CDR1 and CDR2: MDHEN and SYDVKM. The CDR3 sequence: CASSFPRLPRNEQFF. DNA for the CDR3: TGTGCCAGCAGTTTTCCCCGACTTCCGCGGAATGAGCAGTTCTTC.

J is TRBJ2-2 and V is TRBV6-6, with TRBD2 identical over 7 bases. CDR1 and CDR2 from the germline V gene are MNHNY and SVGAGI (reference sequence). The CDR3 length is 15 residues. Trimming removed 2 bases from V and 6 bases from J; junction bases left unmatched: 6. The CDR3 region has the DNA TGTGCCAGCAGTTACCCCGGGAGGCAAGCCGGGGAGCTGTTTTTT. Its translation: CASSYPGRQAGELFF.

The chain links TRBV19 to TRBJ2-2; 16 nucleotides line up with TRBD2. Germline CDR1 LNHDA, CDR2 SQIVND (reference sequence). The CDR3 spans 18 residues. Losses at the gene ends were 6 bases for V and 3 bases for J; bases not matched to a gene: 7. CDR3 in amino acids: CASSPGLAGGRDTGELFF. The CDR3 coding sequence is TGTGCCAGTAGCCCGGGACTAGCGGGGGGGCGCGACACCGGGGAGCTGTTTTTT.

This chain uses TRBV5-4 with TRBJ1-4; 8 bases fit TRBD1. After removal of 4 bases from V and 5 bases from J, the junction contained 7 bases not matched to a gene. Germline lookup yields CDR1 SGHNT and CDR2 YYREEE (reference sequence). The CDR3 consists of 15 residues. CDR3 residues: CASSPRTGLNEKLFF. CDR3 nucleotides: TGTGCCAGCAGCCCCCGGACAGGGTTGAATGAAAAACTGTTTTTT.

This clone has a handful of counts. This rearrangement joins TRBV6-5 to TRBJ1-2, with D hard to call. In germline, CDR1 is MNHEY, CDR2 SVGAGI. This CDR3 has 12 residues. Trimming removed 5 bases at V and 5 bases at J, with 9 bases between. The DNA for the CDR3 is TGTGCCAGCAGTCCACGGGGATATGGCTACACCTTC. Protein: CASSPRGYGYTF.

J is TRBJ2-7 and V is TRBV18; 7 bases match TRBD2. With V trimmed by 6 bases and J by 4 bases, 12 bases remained unmatched. CDR1 KGHSH and CDR2 LQKENI come from the germline V gene. The CDR3 has 15 amino acids. As DNA, the CDR3 is TGTGCCAGCTCCCCCGATCTGGGGGGGAAATACGAGCAGTACTTC. Its translation: CASSPDLGGKYEQYF.

The V call is TRBV5-5, the J call TRBJ1-2, with D perhaps matching TRBD1 (5 bases). The CDR3 covers 15 residues. From germline, CDR1 is SGHKS and CDR2 YYEKEE (reference sequence). The V and J ends lost 0 bases and 2 bases respectively, with 11 bases between them. The CDR3 DNA reads as TGTGCCAGCAGCTTGGAACAGGCCCTGAACTATGGCTACACCTTC. Amino acid sequence: CASSLEQALNYGYTF. Together with reference TRBV5-5 and TRBJ1-2, the CDR3 gives the full variable domain: DAGVTQSPTHLIKTRGQQVTLRCSPISGHKSVSWYQQVLGQGPQFIFQYYEKEERGRGNFPDRFSARQFPNYSSELNVNALLLGDSALYLCASSLEQALNYGYTFGSGTRLTVV.

This clone has a handful of counts. CDR3: CASWTGLSGGYTF. The DNA of the CDR3 is TGTGCCAGTTGGACAGGGCTCTCTGGTGGCTACACCTTC. The rearrangement links TRBV6-5 to TRBJ1-2, with 8 positions matching TRBD1. CDR1 is MNHEY and CDR2 is SVGAGI in the germline V gene. This CDR3 contains 13 residues. After removal of 9 bases from V and 7 bases from J, the junction contained 10 bases not matched to a gene.

This chain uses TRBV2 with TRBJ2-3; D is unresolved. The CDR3 covers 15 residues. Trimming took off 2 bases at V and 2 bases at J, with 11 bases between the two ends. Germline V gene lookup returns CDR1 SNHLY and CDR2 FYNNEI. The CDR3 is CASSERAASTDTQYF. In nucleotides, the CDR3 is TGTGCCAGCAGTGAAAGAGCAGCGTCCACAGATACGCAGTATTTT. Full variable domain (outside the CDR3, taken from reference TRBV2 and TRBJ2-3): EPEVTQTPSHQVTQMGQEVILRCVPISNHLYFYWYRQILGQKVEFLVSFYNNEISEKSEIFDDQFSVERPDGSNFTLKIRSTKLEDSAMYFCASSERAASTDTQYFGPGTRLTVL.

The chain combines TRBV20-1 with TRBJ2-5; D unresolved. CDR1 is DFQATT and CDR2 is SNEGSKA in the germline V gene (reference sequence). Trimming stripped 6 bases from V and 5 bases from J, with 10 bases between. CDR3 length equals 11 residues. The CDR3 spells CSALEVETQYF. The CDR3 region has the DNA TGCAGTGCCCTGGAAGTGGAGACCCAGTACTTC.

This chain uses TRBV4-1 with TRBJ2-1, with 11 bases identical to TRBD2. Per the germline V gene, CDR1 is MGHRA and CDR2 is YSYEKL. The CDR3 has 19 residues. V shed 2 bases and J 6 bases; nucleotides not matched to a gene: 15. CDR3: CASSQPLAGGKILGNEQFF. CDR3 sequence (DNA): TGCGCCAGCAGCCAACCCTTAGCGGGGGGGAAGATATTGGGCAATGAGCAGTTCTTC.

The chain combines TRBV20-1 with TRBJ2-5; D call uncertain. Trimming removed 5 bases from V and 2 bases from J, with 6 bases in between. CDR3 length: 11 amino acids. Germline lookup yields CDR1 DFQATT and CDR2 SNEGSKA (reference sequence). The CDR3 DNA is TGCAGTGCTCTAGTACAAGAGACCCAGTACTTC. Its protein is CSALVQETQYF.

This clone was counted a few times. V is TRBV6-1 and J is TRBJ2-7, with D unclear. CDR3 length: 12 residues. V was trimmed by 2 bases and J by 4 bases, leaving 6 bases between them. Germline V lookup: CDR1 MNHNS, CDR2 SASEGT. The CDR3 is CASSERRYEQYF. The DNA of the CDR3 is TGTGCCAGCAGTGAACGACGATACGAGCAGTACTTC.

This clone was seen just once. The chain employs TRBV27 and TRBJ2-3, with 13 positions matching TRBD2. The CDR3 is made up of 17 amino acids. Germline lookup yields CDR1 MNHEY and CDR2 SMNVEV (reference sequence). Losses at the gene ends were 10 bases for V and 4 bases for J; bases not matched to a gene: 14. For the CDR3, the DNA is TGTGCCACTAAATTGACTAGCGGGGGGAGAGGGGCAGATACGCAGTATTTT. Its protein is CATKLTSGGRGADTQYF.

The chain joins TRBV7-6 to TRBJ2-5; D is perhaps TRBD1 (5 bases). The germline gives CDR1 SGHVS, CDR2 FNYEAQ. The CDR3 is 15 residues long. V shed 5 bases and J shed 1 base, with 14 bases lying between them. The CDR3 DNA sequence: TGTGCCAGCAGCCGTCACGGGCAGGGCCAAGAGACCCAGTACTTC. This gives the protein CASSRHGQGQETQYF.

The chain couples TRBV5-1 to TRBJ1-4; 9 bases map to TRBD1. There are 15 residues in the CDR3. Germline values: CDR1 SGHRS, CDR2 YFSETQ. V lost 4 bases and J lost 4; bases outside the gene matches: 5. The CDR3 DNA follows: TGCGCCAGCAGCCCGGGGGACAGGGATAATGAAAAACTGTTTTTT. Protein product: CASSPGDRDNEKLFF.

This clone was picked up a small number of times. The genes are TRBV7-9 and TRBJ1-2, with 9 bases fitting TRBD1. The trim removed 5 bases at V and 11 bases at J, leaving 6 bases unmatched. Germline CDR1 is SEHNR and CDR2 is FQNEAQ (reference sequence). The CDR3 consists of 12 residues. CDR3 in amino acids: CASSPWTGVYTF. The CDR3 DNA follows: TGTGCCAGCAGCCCCTGGACAGGGGTTTACACCTTC. Full variable domain (outside the CDR3, taken from reference TRBV7-9 and TRBJ1-2): DTGVSQNPRHKITKRGQNVTFRCDPISEHNRLYWYRQTLGQGPEFLTYFQNEAQLEKSRLLSDRFSAERPKGSFSTLEIQRTEQGDSAMYLCASSPWTGVYTFGSGTRLTVV.

The V call is TRBV28, the J call TRBJ2-1; D possibly matches TRBD1 or TRBD2 (6 bases each). This CDR3 has 17 amino acids. The germline V gene has CDR1 MDHEN and CDR2 SYDVKM. V lost 3 bases, J lost 8 bases, and 23 bases lay in between. The CDR3 here is CASSFSGGGTNVHEQFF. In nucleotides, the CDR3 is TGTGCCAGCAGTTTCAGTGGGGGCGGGACAAACGTCCATGAGCAGTTCTTC.

V is TRBV19 and J is TRBJ2-2; tentatively, D is TRBD1 (5 bases). V was pared by 6 bases and J by 5 bases, with 19 bases between. This CDR3 is 16 amino acids long. Per the germline V gene, CDR1 is LNHDA and CDR2 is SQIVND (reference sequence). This CDR3 is CASSFRQRPMTGELFF. CDR3 nucleotide sequence: TGTGCCAGTAGCTTTCGACAGAGGCCTATGACCGGGGAGCTGTTTTTT.

The V gene is TRBV30, the J gene TRBJ2-5, with 10 bases matching TRBD2. Germline trimming cut 2 bases from V and 5 bases from J; bases unmatched to any gene: 11. The V gene's germline CDR1 is GTSNPN and CDR2 SVGIG (reference sequence). The CDR3 runs 16 residues. The CDR3, as DNA: TGTGCCTGGAGTCGCGGGCTAGCGGGAGAATATGAGACCCAGTACTTC. It yields the protein CAWSRGLAGEYETQYF.

V gene TRBV10-3 combines with J gene TRBJ2-2; TRBD2 is a possible D gene (6 bases). The CDR3 loop spans 15 amino acids. Trimming shortened V by 0 bases and J by 4 bases, and 9 bases separated the two germline ends. From germline, CDR1 is ENHRY and CDR2 SYGVKD. The CDR3: CAISESVGGTGELFF. The CDR3 DNA reads as TGTGCCATCAGTGAGTCGGTGGGGGGCACCGGGGAGCTGTTTTTT.

The rearrangement links TRBV28 to TRBJ2-5; the D gene is possibly TRBD1 (6 bases). The CDR3 loop spans 15 amino acids. Germline-derived CDR1 and CDR2 are MDHEN and SYDVKM. V was clipped by 2 bases and J by 1 base, with 11 bases between them. The CDR3 sequence: CASSLPGQLQETQYF. CDR3 DNA: TGTGCCAGCAGTTTACCCGGACAGCTCCAAGAGACCCAGTACTTC.

The J gene is TRBJ2-3, the V gene TRBV4-1; no firm D call. The CDR3 contains 13 residues. Trimming removed 0 bases from V and 5 bases from J, with 6 bases in between. From germline, CDR1 is MGHRA and CDR2 YSYEKL. CDR3 coding DNA: TGCGCCAGCAGCCAAGATGGGGTAGATACGCAGTATTTT. It specifies CASSQDGVDTQYF.

V is TRBV10-3 and J is TRBJ1-2; TRBD1 matches at 7 bases. The J segment lost 3 bases and the V segment lost 0 bases, leaving 4 bases of the junction unmatched. CDR1 ENHRY and CDR2 SYGVKD come from the germline V gene. The CDR3 has 15 residues. CDR3 in amino acids: CAISESNRGDYGYTF. The CDR3 DNA is TGTGCCATCAGTGAGTCGAACAGGGGAGACTATGGCTACACCTTC.

The chain has TRBV7-2 and TRBJ1-2; 8 bases match TRBD1. Germline assignment: CDR1 SGHTA and CDR2 FQGNSA. The CDR3 is made up of 14 amino acids. V was clipped by 6 bases and J by 4 bases; unmatched bases: 7. CDR3 loop: CASREDRGPYGYTF. The CDR3 DNA follows: TGTGCCAGCAGGGAAGACAGGGGACCCTATGGCTACACCTTC.

This chain uses TRBV2 with TRBJ2-3, with D perhaps being TRBD1 or TRBD2 (5 bases each). In germline, CDR1 is SNHLY, CDR2 FYNNEI. The CDR3 sequence is 14 residues long. Trimming removed 3 bases at V and 4 bases at J, with 11 bases between. The CDR3, as DNA: TGTGCCAGCAGTGAGAGGGGTGGCGCAGATACGCAGTATTTT. Amino acids: CASSERGGADTQYF. Full variable domain (remainder filled in from reference TRBV2 and TRBJ2-3): EPEVTQTPSHQVTQMGQEVILRCVPISNHLYFYWYRQILGQKVEFLVSFYNNEISEKSEIFDDQFSVERPDGSNFTLKIRSTKLEDSAMYFCASSERGGADTQYFGPGTRLTVL.